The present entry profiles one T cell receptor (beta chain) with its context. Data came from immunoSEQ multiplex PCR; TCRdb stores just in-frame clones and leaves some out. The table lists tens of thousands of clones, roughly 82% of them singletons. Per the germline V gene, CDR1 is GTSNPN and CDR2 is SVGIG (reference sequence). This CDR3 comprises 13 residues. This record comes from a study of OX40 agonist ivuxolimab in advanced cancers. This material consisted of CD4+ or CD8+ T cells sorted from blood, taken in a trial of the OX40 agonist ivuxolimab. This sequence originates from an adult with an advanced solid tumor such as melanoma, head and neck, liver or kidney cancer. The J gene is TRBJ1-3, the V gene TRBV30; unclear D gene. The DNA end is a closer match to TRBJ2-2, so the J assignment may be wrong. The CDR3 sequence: CAWGYTNTGELFF. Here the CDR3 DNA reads TGTGCCTGGGGCTATACGAACACCGGGGAGCTGTTTTTT.